One TCR beta chain is described in this entry. Its antigen is unknown. The V gene lost 5 bases and the J gene lost 11 bases, with 13 bases spanning the gap. The CDR3 loop spans 11 amino acids. Per germline, CDR1 MNHEY and CDR2 SVGAGI. These data are taken from a study of OX40 agonist ivuxolimab in advanced cancers. Study information: Three patients got partial responses; one had hepatocellular carcinoma and two had cutaneous melanoma. Regarding the study as a whole: Expanded clones belonging to CD8+ T cells outnumbered, on average, those of CD4+.

Libraries were prepared by immunoSEQ multiplex PCR; TCRdb keeps only in-frame clonotypes and omits some of them. The table shows fewer than 80,000 clones, with 65% to 90% occurring only once. This TCR was sampled from an adult with an advanced solid tumor such as melanoma, head and neck, liver or kidney cancer. This chain links TRBV6-5 with TRBJ2-7; D ambiguous. Source: CD4+ or CD8+ T cells sorted from blood, taken in a trial of the OX40 agonist ivuxolimab. The CDR3 DNA sequence: TGTGCCAGCAGTACACGACTGTCCGAGTACTTC. Residues: CASSTRLSEYF.